This T cell receptor beta chain appears in the sequencing data of a study of blood T cell repertoires in COVID-19. Study-level background: PBMCs, B-cell-depleted T cells, or T cells provided the cDNA or gDNA that made up the material.

One Seattle source followed patients from active infection through their disease course. Libraries were prepared by immunoSEQ multiplex PCR; TCRdb keeps only in-frame clonotypes and omits some of them. The sample lists 150,000 to 250,000 clones; around 75% were seen once. The CDR3 sequence is 13 residues long. V was trimmed by 0 bases and J by 3 bases, leaving 3 bases between them. In germline, CDR1 is SGHRS, CDR2 YFSETQ. V usage is TRBV5-1 and J usage is TRBJ2-2, with unresolved D. The receptor was isolated from a woman aged 40 to 49 with COVID-19, enrolled during active disease. Material: peripheral blood. The CDR3 DNA follows: TGCGCCAGCAGCTTGGCCGACACCGGGGAGCTGTTTTTT. As protein: CASSLADTGELFF.